This TCR beta chain was observed in a study of cytomegalovirus exposure and HLA in healthy donors. Study background: Among over 300 genotyped donors, around 77% fell in the Caucasian-associated ancestry cluster. Study findings and constraints: Overall, roughly 170 TCR beta chains were annotated as cytomegalovirus-associated. When a later analysis compared HLA-associated TCR beta chains with equally common others, the HLA-associated chains turned out to be more clonally expanded and to have lower generation probabilities. The authors considered a cluster of highly shared sequence variants likely to be a sequencing artifact.

60 Vbeta and 13 Jbeta primers were used in PCR. Sequencing was performed with immunoSEQ multiplex PCR; in TCRdb, only in-frame clones are kept and a portion is missing. The sample yields some 190,000 clones, over 80% seen once. From germline, CDR1 is SGHNT and CDR2 YYREEE (reference sequence). The CDR3 runs to 14 residues. V dropped 2 bases and J dropped 4 bases, with 10 bases sitting between them. A remark on this clone: The antigen is unknown.

Sample: PBMCs. The TCR comes from a man aged 25 to 40 in good health and CMV-seronegative. The chain joins TRBV5-4 to TRBJ1-3, with a tentative D call TRBD1 (5 bases). The CDR3 protein is CASSFSAGGNTIYF. In nucleotides, the CDR3 is TGTGCCAGCAGCTTTTCGGCAGGGGGAAACACCATATATTTT.